This TCR beta chain was sequenced in a study of T cell responses to AZD1222 COVID-19 vaccine. Overall study findings and caveats: Spike-specific TCR repertoires showed rising breadth and depth after two AZD1222 doses. Regions 160-218 and 743-854 dominated among vaccine-associated CD4 TCRs spanning spike.

V was shortened by 1 base and J by 4 bases, with 14 bases between the two germline ends. The CDR3 extends over 16 amino acids. Per the germline V gene, CDR1 is MGHRA and CDR2 is YSYEKL. Assay: immunoSEQ multiplex PCR; the TCRdb copy retains only in-frame clones and omits some. The sample records 75,000 to 90,000 clones, 90% being singletons. As for this clone: Its specificity is not known.

This receptor was taken from an adult in good health. This sample comprised peripheral blood, obtained on day 0 of AZD1222 vaccination. V and J are TRBV4-1 and TRBJ1-5, with a tentative D call TRBD1 (6 bases). CDR3 in DNA: TGCGCCAGCAGCCAAGGTTTAAACAGGGAGAATCAGCCCCAGCATTTT. The encoded protein is CASSQGLNRENQPQHF.